Reported below is one T cell receptor beta chain. Generated by immunoSEQ multiplex PCR, the TCRdb table keeps only in-frame clones and is missing some. The table has around 110,000 clones, over 85% seen once; the top ten hold less than 0.2%. The CDR3 consists of 15 residues. The V end lost 1 base, the J end lost 5 bases, and 14 bases lay between the germline ends. The germline gives CDR1 SGHTA, CDR2 FQGTGA. The data stem from a study of OX40 agonist ivuxolimab in advanced cancers. About the study: Dose-escalation patients suffered from hepatocellular carcinoma, melanoma, renal cell or head and neck cancer.

Sequencing used CD4+ or CD8+ T cells sorted from blood, obtained in a trial of the OX40 agonist ivuxolimab. The clonotype originates from an adult with an advanced solid tumor such as melanoma, head and neck, liver or kidney cancer. The chain employs TRBV7-3 and TRBJ2-5; D is ambiguous. The CDR3 nucleotides read TGTGCCAGCAGCTTAAGCCCAGGTCAAGGGGAGACCCAGTACTTC. Protein sequence: CASSLSPGQGETQYF. Together with reference TRBV7-3 and TRBJ2-5, the CDR3 gives the full variable domain: GAGVSQTPSNKVTEKGKYVELRCDPISGHTALYWYRQSLGQGPEFLIYFQGTGAADDSGLPNDRFFAVRPEGSVSTLKIQRTERGDSAVYLCASSLSPGQGETQYFGPGTRLLVL.